This TCR beta chain was identified in a study of blood T cell repertoires in COVID-19. Study details: PBMCs, B-cell-depleted T cells, or T cells were the source of the cDNA or gDNA that made up the material.

As processed by the authors: Counts of nucleated cells, estimated from reference gene primer amplification, were obtained. Libraries were prepared by immunoSEQ multiplex PCR; TCRdb keeps only in-frame clonotypes and omits some of them. D and trimming come from the DNA, and the V and J calls and clone size come from that table. This sample has about 410,000 clones, with about 90% found just once. The study drew participants aged about 18 to 95 years from 20 to 30 US areas. Assignment of participants to cohorts was predicated upon participant-reported clinical history. The sequence derives from a man younger than 35 who had recovered from COVID-19. Material: PBMCs or T cells enriched from blood (not recorded which).

CDR3 nucleotides: TGTGCCAGCAGATCCATCTCAAGGGGGTACAGGAGCACAGATACGCAGTATTTT. Protein: CASRSISRGYRSTDTQYF. J is TRBJ2-3 and V is TRBV27; the D gene is possibly TRBD1 (6 bases). Germline V gene data show CDR1 as MNHEY and CDR2 as SMNVEV (reference sequence). With 6 bases removed from V and 0 bases from J, the gap between germline ends came to 22 bases. The CDR3 consists of 18 residues.